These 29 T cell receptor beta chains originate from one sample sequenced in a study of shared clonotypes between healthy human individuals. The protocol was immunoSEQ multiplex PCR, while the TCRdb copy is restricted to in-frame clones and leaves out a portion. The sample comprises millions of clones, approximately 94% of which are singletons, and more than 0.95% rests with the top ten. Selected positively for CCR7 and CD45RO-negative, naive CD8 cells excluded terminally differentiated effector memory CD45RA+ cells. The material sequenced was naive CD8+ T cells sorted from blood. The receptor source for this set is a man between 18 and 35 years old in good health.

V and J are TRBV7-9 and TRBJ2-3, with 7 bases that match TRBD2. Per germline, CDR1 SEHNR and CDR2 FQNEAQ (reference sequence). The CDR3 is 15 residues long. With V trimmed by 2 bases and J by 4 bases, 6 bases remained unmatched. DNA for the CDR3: TGTGCCAGCAGCTTAAATTCACTAGCGCCAGATACGCAGTATTTT. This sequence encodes CASSLNSLAPDTQYF. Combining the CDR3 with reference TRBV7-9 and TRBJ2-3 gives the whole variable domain DTGVSQNPRHKITKRGQNVTFRCDPISEHNRLYWYRQTLGQGPEFLTYFQNEAQLEKSRLLSDRFSAERPKGSFSTLEIQRTEQGDSAMYLCASSLNSLAPDTQYFGPGTRLTVL.

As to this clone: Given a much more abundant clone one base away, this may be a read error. Here the CDR3 reads CASSLANTGELFF. CDR3 bases: TGTGCCAGCAGCTTAGCGAACACCGGGGAGCTGTTTTTT. This chain links TRBV5-8 with TRBJ2-2; D call uncertain. CDR3 length: 13 amino acids. Trimming shortened V by 2 bases and J by 0 bases, and 2 bases separated the two germline ends. The germline CDR1 and CDR2 sequences are SGHTS and YDEGEE.

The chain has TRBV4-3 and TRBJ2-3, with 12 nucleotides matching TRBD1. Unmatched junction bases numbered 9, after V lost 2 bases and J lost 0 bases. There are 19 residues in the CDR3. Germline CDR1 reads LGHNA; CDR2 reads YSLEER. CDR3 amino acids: CASSQHGTGGPTSTDTQYF. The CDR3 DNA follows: TGCGCCAGCAGCCAACACGGGACAGGGGGCCCCACTAGCACAGATACGCAGTATTTT.

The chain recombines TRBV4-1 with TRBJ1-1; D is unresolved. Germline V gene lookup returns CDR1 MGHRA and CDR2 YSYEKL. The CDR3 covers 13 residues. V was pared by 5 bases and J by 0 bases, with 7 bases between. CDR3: CASSFTLNTEAFF. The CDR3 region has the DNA TGCGCCAGCAGCTTCACACTGAACACTGAAGCTTTCTTT.

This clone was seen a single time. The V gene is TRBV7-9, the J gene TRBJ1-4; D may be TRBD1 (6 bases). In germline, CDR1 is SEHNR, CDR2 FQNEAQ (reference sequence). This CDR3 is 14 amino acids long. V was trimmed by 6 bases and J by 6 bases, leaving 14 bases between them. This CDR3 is CASRNQGLDEKLFF. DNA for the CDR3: TGTGCCAGCAGGAATCAGGGGTTGGATGAAAAACTGTTTTTT.

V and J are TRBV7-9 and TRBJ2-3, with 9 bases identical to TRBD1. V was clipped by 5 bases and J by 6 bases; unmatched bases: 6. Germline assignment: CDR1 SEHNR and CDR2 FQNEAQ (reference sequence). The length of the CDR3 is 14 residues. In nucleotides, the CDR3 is TGTGCCAGCAGCGCCGGGACAGGGACGGATACGCAGTATTTT. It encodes CASSAGTGTDTQYF.

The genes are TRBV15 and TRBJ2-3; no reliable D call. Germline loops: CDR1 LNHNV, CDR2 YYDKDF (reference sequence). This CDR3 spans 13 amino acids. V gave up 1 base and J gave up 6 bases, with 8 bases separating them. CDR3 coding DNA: TGTGCCACCAGCAGAGTGAGATGGGATACGCAGTATTTT. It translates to CATSRVRWDTQYF.

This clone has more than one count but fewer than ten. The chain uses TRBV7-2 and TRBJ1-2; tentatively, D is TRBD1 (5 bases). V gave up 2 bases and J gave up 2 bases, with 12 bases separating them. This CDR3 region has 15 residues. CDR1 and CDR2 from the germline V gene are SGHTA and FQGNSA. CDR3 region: CASSLPGEGNYGYTF. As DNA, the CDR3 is TGTGCCAGCAGCTTACCTGGCGAGGGGAACTATGGCTACACCTTC.

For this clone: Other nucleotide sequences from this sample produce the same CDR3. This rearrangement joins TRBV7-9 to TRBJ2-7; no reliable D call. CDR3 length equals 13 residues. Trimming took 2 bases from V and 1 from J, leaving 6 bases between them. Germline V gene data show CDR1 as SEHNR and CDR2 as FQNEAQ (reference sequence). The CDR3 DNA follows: TGTGCCAGCAGCTTACTACAGTCCTACGAGCAGTACTTC. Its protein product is CASSLLQSYEQYF.

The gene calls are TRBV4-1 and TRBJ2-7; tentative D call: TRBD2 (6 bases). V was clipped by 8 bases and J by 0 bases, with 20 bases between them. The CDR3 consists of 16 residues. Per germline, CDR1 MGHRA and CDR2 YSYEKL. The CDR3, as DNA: TGCGCCAGCGGTACCACTAGCTACCTAAACTCCTACGAGCAGTACTTC. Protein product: CASGTTSYLNSYEQYF.

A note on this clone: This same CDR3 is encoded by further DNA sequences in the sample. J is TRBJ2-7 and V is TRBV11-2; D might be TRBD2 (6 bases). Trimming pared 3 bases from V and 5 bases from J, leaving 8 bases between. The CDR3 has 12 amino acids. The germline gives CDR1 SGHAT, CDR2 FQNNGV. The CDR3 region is CASSFGGNEQYF. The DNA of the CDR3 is TGTGCCAGCAGCTTTGGAGGGAACGAGCAGTACTTC.

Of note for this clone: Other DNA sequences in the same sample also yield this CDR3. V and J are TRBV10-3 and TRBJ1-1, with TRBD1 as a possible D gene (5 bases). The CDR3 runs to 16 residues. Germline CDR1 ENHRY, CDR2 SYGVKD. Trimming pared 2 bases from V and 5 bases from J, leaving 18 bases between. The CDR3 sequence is CAISEPGGQGGTEAFF. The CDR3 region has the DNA TGTGCCATCAGTGAGCCCGGAGGCCAGGGTGGAACTGAAGCTTTCTTT.

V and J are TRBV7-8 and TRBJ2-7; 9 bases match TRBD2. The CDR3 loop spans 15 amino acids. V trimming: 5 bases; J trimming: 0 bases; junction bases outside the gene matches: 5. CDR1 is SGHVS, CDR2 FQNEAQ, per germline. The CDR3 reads CASSVSSGSSYEQYF. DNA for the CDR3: TGTGCCAGCAGCGTGAGTAGCGGGAGCTCCTACGAGCAGTACTTC.

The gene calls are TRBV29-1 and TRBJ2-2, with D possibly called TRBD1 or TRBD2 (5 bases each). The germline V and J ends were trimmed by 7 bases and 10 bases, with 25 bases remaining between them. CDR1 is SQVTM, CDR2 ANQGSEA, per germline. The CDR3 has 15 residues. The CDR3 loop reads CSELGSGTSVEELFF. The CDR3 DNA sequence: TGCAGCGAATTAGGATCCGGGACGTCCGTCGAGGAGCTGTTTTTT.

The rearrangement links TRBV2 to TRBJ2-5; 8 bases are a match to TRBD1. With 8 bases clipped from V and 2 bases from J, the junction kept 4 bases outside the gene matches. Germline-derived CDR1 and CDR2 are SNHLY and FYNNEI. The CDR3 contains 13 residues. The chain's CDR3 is CASRWTGQETQYF. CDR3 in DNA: TGTGCCAGCCGATGGACAGGGCAAGAGACCCAGTACTTC.

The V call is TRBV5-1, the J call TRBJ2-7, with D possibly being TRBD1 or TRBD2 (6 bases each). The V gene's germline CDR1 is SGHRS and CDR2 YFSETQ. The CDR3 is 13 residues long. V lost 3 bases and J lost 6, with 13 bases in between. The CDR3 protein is CASSWVGGGEQYF. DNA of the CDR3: TGCGCCAGCAGCTGGGTGGGGGGCGGCGAGCAGTACTTC.

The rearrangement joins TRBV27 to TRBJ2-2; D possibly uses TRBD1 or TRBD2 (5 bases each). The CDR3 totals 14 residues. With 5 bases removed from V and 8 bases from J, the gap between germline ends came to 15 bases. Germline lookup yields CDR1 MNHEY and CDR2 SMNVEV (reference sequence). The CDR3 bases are TGTGCCAGCAGTAATTCAGGGAGTACTGGGGAGCTGTTTTTT. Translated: CASSNSGSTGELFF.

CDR3 nucleotides: TGTGCCACCAGCGGCTCCTACAATGAGCAGTTCTTC. It encodes CATSGSYNEQFF. V is TRBV6-5 and J is TRBJ2-1; D may be TRBD2 (5 bases). The length of the CDR3 is 12 residues. CDR1 is MNHEY and CDR2 is SVGAGI in the germline V gene. Trimming stripped 10 bases from V and 0 bases from J, with 7 bases between.

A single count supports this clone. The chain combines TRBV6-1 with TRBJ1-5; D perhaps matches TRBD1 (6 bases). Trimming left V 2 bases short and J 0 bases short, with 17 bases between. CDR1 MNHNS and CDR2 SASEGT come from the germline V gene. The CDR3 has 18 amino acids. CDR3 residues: CASSESRGGKHSNQPQHF. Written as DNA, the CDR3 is TGTGCCAGCAGTGAATCCAGGGGAGGGAAACATAGCAATCAGCCCCAGCATTTT.

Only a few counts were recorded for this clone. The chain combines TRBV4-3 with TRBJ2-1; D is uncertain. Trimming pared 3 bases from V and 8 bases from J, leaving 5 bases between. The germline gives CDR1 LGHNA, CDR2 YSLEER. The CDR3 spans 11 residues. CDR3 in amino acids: CASSQGYEQFF. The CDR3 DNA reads TGCGCCAGCAGCCAGGGGTATGAGCAGTTCTTC.

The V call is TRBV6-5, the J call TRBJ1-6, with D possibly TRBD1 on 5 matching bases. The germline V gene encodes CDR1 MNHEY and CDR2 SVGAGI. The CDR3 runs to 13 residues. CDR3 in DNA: TGTGGCACGGGGGGAGGTCGTAATTCACCCCTCCACTTT. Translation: CGTGGGRNSPLHF.

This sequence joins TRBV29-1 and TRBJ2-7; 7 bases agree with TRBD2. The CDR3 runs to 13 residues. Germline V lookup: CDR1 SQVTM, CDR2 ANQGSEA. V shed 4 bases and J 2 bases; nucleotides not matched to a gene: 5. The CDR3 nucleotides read TGCAGCGTTGGGGAGGGGATAGCCTACGAGCAGTACTTC. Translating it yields CSVGEGIAYEQYF.

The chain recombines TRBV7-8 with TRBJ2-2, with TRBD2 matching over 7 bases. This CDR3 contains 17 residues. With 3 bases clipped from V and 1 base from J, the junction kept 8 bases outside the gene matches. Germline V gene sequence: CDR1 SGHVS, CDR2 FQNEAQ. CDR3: CASSLKLAEKNTGELFF. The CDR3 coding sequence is TGTGCCAGCAGCTTGAAGCTAGCGGAGAAGAACACCGGGGAGCTGTTTTTT.

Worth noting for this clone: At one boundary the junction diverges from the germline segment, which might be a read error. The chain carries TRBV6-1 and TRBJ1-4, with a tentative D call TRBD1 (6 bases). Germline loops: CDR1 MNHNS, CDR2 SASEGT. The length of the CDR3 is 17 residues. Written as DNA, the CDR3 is TGTGCCAGCAGGGAAGGACTTATCGGAAGGGGGAATGAAAAACTGTTTTTT. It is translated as CASREGLIGRGNEKLFF.

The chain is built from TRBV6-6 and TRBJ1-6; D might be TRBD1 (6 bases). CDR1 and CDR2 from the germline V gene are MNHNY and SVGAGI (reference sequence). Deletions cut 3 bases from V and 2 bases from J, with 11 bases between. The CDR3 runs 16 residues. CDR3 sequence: CASSYTGLTYNSPLHF. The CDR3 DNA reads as TGTGCCAGCAGTTATACAGGGTTAACCTATAATTCACCCCTCCACTTT.

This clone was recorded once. Written as DNA, the CDR3 is TGTGCCAGCAGTGAAAATTGGGGGACCACTGAAGCTTTCTTT. Protein sequence: CASSENWGTTEAFF. The V gene is TRBV2, the J gene TRBJ1-1; perhaps TRBD1 as D (5 bases). Germline CDR1 SNHLY, CDR2 FYNNEI. Deletions cut 2 bases from V and 4 bases from J, with 11 bases between. This CDR3 contains 14 residues.

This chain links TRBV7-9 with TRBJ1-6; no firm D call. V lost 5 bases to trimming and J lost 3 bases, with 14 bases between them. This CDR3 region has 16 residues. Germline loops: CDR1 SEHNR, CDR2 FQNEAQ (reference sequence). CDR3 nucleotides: TGTGCCAGCAGCCCGGAGGGTTCGCTCTATAATTCACCCCTCCACTTT. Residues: CASSPEGSLYNSPLHF. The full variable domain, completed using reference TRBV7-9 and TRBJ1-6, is DTGVSQNPRHKITKRGQNVTFRCDPISEHNRLYWYRQTLGQGPEFLTYFQNEAQLEKSRLLSDRFSAERPKGSFSTLEIQRTEQGDSAMYLCASSPEGSLYNSPLHFGNGTRLTVT.

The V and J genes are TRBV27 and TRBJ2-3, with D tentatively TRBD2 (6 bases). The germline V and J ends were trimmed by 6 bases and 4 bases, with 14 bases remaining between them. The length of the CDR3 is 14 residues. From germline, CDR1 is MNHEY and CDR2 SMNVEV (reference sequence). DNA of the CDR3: TGTGCCAGCAGAGGAGCGGGTTGGGCAGATACGCAGTATTTT. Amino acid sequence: CASRGAGWADTQYF.

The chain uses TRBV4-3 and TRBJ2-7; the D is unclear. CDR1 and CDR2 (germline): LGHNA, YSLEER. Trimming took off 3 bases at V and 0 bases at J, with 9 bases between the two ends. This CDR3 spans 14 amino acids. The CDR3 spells CASSHTRSSYEQYF. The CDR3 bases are TGCGCCAGCAGCCACACACGGAGCTCCTACGAGCAGTACTTC.